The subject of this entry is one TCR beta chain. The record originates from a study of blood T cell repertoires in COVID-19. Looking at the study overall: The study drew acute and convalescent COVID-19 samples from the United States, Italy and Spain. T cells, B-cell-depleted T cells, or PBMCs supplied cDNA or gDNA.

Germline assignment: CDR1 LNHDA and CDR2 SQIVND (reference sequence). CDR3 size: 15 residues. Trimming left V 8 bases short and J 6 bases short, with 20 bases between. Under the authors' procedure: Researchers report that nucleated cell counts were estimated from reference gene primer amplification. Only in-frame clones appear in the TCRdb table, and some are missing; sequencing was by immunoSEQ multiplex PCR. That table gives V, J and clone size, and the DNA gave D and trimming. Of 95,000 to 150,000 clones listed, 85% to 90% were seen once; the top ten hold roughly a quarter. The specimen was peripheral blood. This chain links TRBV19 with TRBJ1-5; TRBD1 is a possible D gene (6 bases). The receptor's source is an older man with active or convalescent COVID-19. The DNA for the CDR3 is TGTGCCAGTCTCCCCCGGGGCAGGGGTGTTCAGCCCCAGCATTTT. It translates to CASLPRGRGVQPQHF.